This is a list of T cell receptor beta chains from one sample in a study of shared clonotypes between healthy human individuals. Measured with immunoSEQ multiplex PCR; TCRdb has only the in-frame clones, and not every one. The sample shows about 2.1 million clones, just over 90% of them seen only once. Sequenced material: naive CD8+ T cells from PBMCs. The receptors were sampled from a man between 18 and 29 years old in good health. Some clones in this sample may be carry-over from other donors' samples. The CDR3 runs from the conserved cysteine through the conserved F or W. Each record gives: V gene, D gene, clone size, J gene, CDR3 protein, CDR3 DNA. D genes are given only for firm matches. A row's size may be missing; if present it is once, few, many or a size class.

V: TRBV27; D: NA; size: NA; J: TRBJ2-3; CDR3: CASSLWGAGTDTQYF; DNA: TGTGCCAGCAGTCTATGGGGTGCGGGCACAGATACGCAGTATTTT
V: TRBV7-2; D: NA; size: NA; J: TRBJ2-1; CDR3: CASSRQGNSYNEQFF; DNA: TGTGCCAGCAGCCGGCAAGGGAATTCCTACAATGAGCAGTTCTTC
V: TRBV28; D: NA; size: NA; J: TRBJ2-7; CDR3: CASSPDHEQYF; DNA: TGTGCCAGCAGTCCAGATCACGAGCAGTACTTC
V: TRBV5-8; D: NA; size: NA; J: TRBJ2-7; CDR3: CASSLTDMYEQYF; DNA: TGTGCCAGCTCCCTGACAGATATGTACGAGCAGTACTTC
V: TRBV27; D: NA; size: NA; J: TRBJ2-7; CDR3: CASSLSYGDRAYEQYF; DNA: TGTGCCAGCAGTTTATCGTACGGGGACCGAGCCTACGAGCAGTACTTC
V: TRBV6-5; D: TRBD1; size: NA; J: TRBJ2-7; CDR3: CASSYGQGVSYEQYF; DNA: TGTGCCAGCAGTTACGGACAGGGGGTTTCCTACGAGCAGTACTTC
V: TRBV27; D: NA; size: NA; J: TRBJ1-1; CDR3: CASSFGGSWTEAFF; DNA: TGTGCCAGCAGTTTCGGGGGCAGCTGGACTGAAGCTTTCTTT
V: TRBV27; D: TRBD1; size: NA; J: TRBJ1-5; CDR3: CASSVTGGNQPQHF; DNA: TGTGCCAGCAGTGTCACAGGGGGGAATCAGCCCCAGCATTTT
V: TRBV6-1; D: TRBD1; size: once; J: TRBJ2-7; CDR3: CASIRTGEYEQYF; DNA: TGTGCCAGCATCAGGACAGGGGAGTACGAGCAGTACTTC
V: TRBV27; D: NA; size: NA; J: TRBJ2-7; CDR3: CASSLSASYEQYF; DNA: TGTGCCAGCAGTTTATCGGCTTCCTACGAGCAGTACTTC
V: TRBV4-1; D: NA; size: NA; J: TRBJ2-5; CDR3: CASSYDSEETQYF; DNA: TGCGCCAGCAGCTATGACAGCGAAGAGACCCAGTACTTC
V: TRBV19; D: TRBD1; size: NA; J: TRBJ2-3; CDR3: CASSIERGRTDTQYF; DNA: TGTGCCAGTAGTATAGAAAGGGGGCGAACAGATACGCAGTATTTT
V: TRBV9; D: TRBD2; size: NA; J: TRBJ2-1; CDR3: CASSVGLAGVGAEQFF; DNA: TGTGCCAGCAGCGTAGGACTAGCGGGAGTTGGTGCTGAGCAGTTCTTC
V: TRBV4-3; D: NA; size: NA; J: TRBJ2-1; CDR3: CASSQDWSGVIGQNEQFF; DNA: TGCGCCAGCAGCCAAGATTGGTCAGGGGTTATAGGTCAGAATGAGCAGTTCTTC
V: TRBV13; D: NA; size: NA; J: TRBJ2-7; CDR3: CASSLQGGYEQYF; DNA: TGTGCCAGCAGCTTGCAGGGGGGCTACGAGCAGTACTTC
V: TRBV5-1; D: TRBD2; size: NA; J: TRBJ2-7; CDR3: CASISGNSYEQYF; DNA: TGCGCCAGCATAAGCGGGAACTCCTACGAGCAGTACTTC
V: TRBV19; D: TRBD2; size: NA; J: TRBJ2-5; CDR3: CASSIRTSGQETQYF; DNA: TGTGCCAGTAGTATACGCACTAGCGGCCAAGAGACCCAGTACTTC
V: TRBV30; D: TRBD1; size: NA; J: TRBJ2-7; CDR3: CAGTLPAGQGIYEQYF; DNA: TGTGCCGGAACGCTCCCTGCAGGACAGGGGATCTACGAGCAGTACTTC